Presented here are 25 T cell receptor beta chains from one specimen sequenced in a study of blood T cells in healthy people across ages. A sample-barcoded 5' primer and a J-beta primer mix were used in a second PCR of roughly 7 to 11 cycles. Via MiXCR, TCRdb re-called the 5' RACE reads, giving one row per CDR3 protein. The data contain hundreds of thousands of distinct CDR3 sequences, more than 40% of them singletons. The sample consisted of blood. These receptors all stem from a woman aged 60-75 years in good health.

This clonotype has a handful of counts. V usage is TRBV6-2 or TRBV6-3 and J usage is TRBJ2-1; D is possibly TRBD2 (5 bases). Trimming removed 5 bases from V and 7 bases from J, with 9 bases in between. The length of the CDR3 is 12 residues. Germline V CDR1 and CDR2: MNHEY, SVGEGT. The CDR3 region is CASSIGSNEQFF. The CDR3, as DNA: TGTGCCAGCAGTATTGGGAGTAATGAGCAGTTCTTC.

This clonotype showed up many times. V is TRBV20-1 and J is TRBJ2-1; D gene uncertain. The CDR3 has 10 residues. Germline values: CDR1 DFQATT, CDR2 SNEGSKA (reference sequence). CDR3 sequence reads: CSARNNEQFF. The DNA for the CDR3 is TGCAGCGCAAGGAACAATGAGCAGTTCTTC.

As DNA, the CDR3 is TGTGCCAGCAGCGTCCGGACAGGGCCAGAAGCTTTCTTT. Its protein is CASSVRTGPEAFF. The chain combines TRBV7-8 with TRBJ1-1; 8 nucleotides line up with TRBD1. V gave up 5 bases and J gave up 8 bases; unmatched junction bases: 7. The CDR3 is 13 residues long. Germline CDR1 reads SGHVS; CDR2 reads FQNEAQ.

This chain uses TRBV9 with TRBJ2-1, with TRBD1 as a possible D gene (6 bases). There are 14 residues in the CDR3. Trimming took 2 bases from V and 3 from J, leaving 9 bases between them. CDR1 is SGDLS and CDR2 is YYNGEE in the germline V gene. CDR3 region: CASSVQTGYNEQFF. CDR3 in DNA: TGTGCCAGCAGCGTTCAGACAGGCTACAATGAGCAGTTCTTC.

This clonotype was counted only a few times. The chain joins TRBV7-3 to TRBJ2-7; 13 nucleotides match TRBD2. The CDR3 covers 18 residues. Germline V gives CDR1 SGHTA, CDR2 FQGTGA. Losses at the gene ends were 2 bases for V and 2 bases for J; bases not matched to a gene: 9. The CDR3 DNA sequence: TGTGCCAGCAGCTTAGCCCCTACTAGCGGGAGGGATACCTACGAGCAGTACTTC. Translation: CASSLAPTSGRDTYEQYF.

This clonotype was observed a few times. This chain connects TRBV7-2 to TRBJ2-7; 13 bases map to TRBD2. V shed 3 bases and J 2 bases; nucleotides not matched to a gene: 4. The CDR3 is 16 amino acids. In germline, CDR1 is SGHTA, CDR2 FQGNSA. The CDR3 DNA sequence: TGTGCCAGCAGCTTTAGTGGGACTAGCGGGGCCTACGAGCAGTACTTC. This translates into CASSFSGTSGAYEQYF.

The chain links TRBV15 to TRBJ1-1; no clear D gene. The CDR3 has 15 residues. Germline values: CDR1 LNHNV, CDR2 YYDKDF (reference sequence). The V gene lost 0 bases and the J gene lost 6 bases, with 14 bases spanning the gap. DNA of the CDR3: TGTGCCACCAGCAGAGATTTACACCGCCGGGCTGAAGCTTTCTTT. It is translated as CATSRDLHRRAEAFF.

This clonotype was recorded a few times. This rearrangement joins TRBV5-1 to TRBJ2-6; unclear D gene. The CDR3 totals 15 residues. From germline, CDR1 is SGHRS and CDR2 YFSETQ. With 5 bases removed from V and 2 bases from J, the gap between germline ends came to 11 bases. In nucleotides, the CDR3 is TGCGCCAGCAGTTTTAAAGGCACTGGGGCCAACGTCCTGACTTTC. It specifies CASSFKGTGANVLTF.

This clonotype has only a few counts. The CDR3 sequence is CAISETSEHYEQYF. CDR3 DNA: TGTGCCATCAGTGAGACTAGCGAGCACTACGAGCAGTACTTC. This chain uses TRBV10-3 with TRBJ2-7; 7 bases line up with TRBD2. The germline V gene has CDR1 ENHRY and CDR2 SYGVKD. The CDR3 runs to 14 residues. V dropped 2 bases and J dropped 3; count of bases not matched to a gene: 4.

The chain recombines TRBV28 with TRBJ2-3; tentatively, D is TRBD1 (5 bases). CDR1 MDHEN and CDR2 SYDVKM come from the germline V gene. The CDR3 covers 16 residues. Trimming removed 2 bases at V and 0 bases at J, with 12 bases between. The CDR3 protein is CASSLAGLLSTDTQYF. CDR3 nucleotides: TGTGCCAGCAGTTTAGCAGGGCTACTTAGCACAGATACGCAGTATTTT.

This sequence joins TRBV21-1 and TRBJ2-1; the table's D gene call, TRBD1, was not cross checked with the DNA. TRBV21-1 corresponds to a pseudogene. This CDR3 comprises 13 residues. DNA of the CDR3: TGTGCCAGCAGCACGAACAGGGGGCGAACGCAGTTCTTC. Translating it yields CASSTNRGRTQFF.

The J gene is TRBJ2-1, the V gene TRBV9, with D possibly being TRBD1 or TRBD2 (5 bases each). This CDR3 comprises 14 residues. Germline CDR1 is SGDLS and CDR2 is YYNGEE. V lost 4 bases, J lost 9 bases, and 17 bases lay in between. The CDR3 reads CASSTGAGLPEQFF. The CDR3 DNA reads TGTGCCAGCAGCACCGGGGCAGGGTTGCCTGAGCAGTTCTTC.

This clonotype was picked up a small number of times. As DNA, the CDR3 is TGCAGCTGTGGACAGGGGATCTCCTACGAGCAGTACTTC. Translating it yields CSCGQGISYEQYF. V gene TRBV20-1 combines with J gene TRBJ2-7; 9 bases map to TRBD1. This CDR3 is built from 13 residues. The germline V gene has CDR1 DFQATT and CDR2 SNEGSKA (reference sequence).

This clonotype was found once. A read error may be the cause here, since a much bigger clone is one base away. The chain recombines TRBV28 with TRBJ2-4; no firm D call. With the DNA end fitting TRBJ2-7 better, the J assignment may be wrong. Germline-derived CDR1 and CDR2 are MDHEN and SYDVKM. The CDR3 sequence is 11 residues long. The CDR3 DNA sequence: TGTGCCAGCAGTTTATACGCCGAGCAGTACTTC. Its protein is CASSLYAEQYF.

The chain couples TRBV3-1 to TRBJ2-1; 7 positions agree with TRBD2. J lost 4 bases, V lost 1 base, and 7 bases had no gene match. There are 16 residues in the CDR3. CDR1 is LGHDT, CDR2 YNNKEL, per germline (reference sequence). CDR3 DNA: TGTGCCAGCAGCCAAGGACGTGGGGGGGGTTACAATGAGCAGTTCTTC. Protein product: CASSQGRGGGYNEQFF.

J is TRBJ2-2 and V is TRBV4-2; no clear D gene. The length of the CDR3 is 15 residues. CDR1 and CDR2 from the germline V gene are LGHNA and YNFKEQ. The V gene lost 0 bases and the J gene lost 1 base, with 6 bases spanning the gap. The CDR3 nucleotides read TGTGCCAGCAGCCAAGAACCCGGGAACACCGGGGAGCTGTTTTTT. Translated: CASSQEPGNTGELFF.

The gene calls are TRBV10-3 and TRBJ1-1; 9 nucleotides agree with TRBD1. The CDR3 runs to 14 residues. The germline V gene has CDR1 ENHRY and CDR2 SYGVKD. The ends lost 7 bases at V and 5 bases at J; junction bases unmatched: 8. CDR3: CAITSDRGRTEAFF. The CDR3 bases are TGTGCCATCACCTCAGACAGGGGGAGGACTGAAGCTTTCTTT.

In its sample, this clonotype was seen a few times. The rearrangement uses TRBV9 and TRBJ2-4; the D gene could be TRBD1 or TRBD2 (5 bases each). CDR3 length equals 15 residues. Germline V gene data show CDR1 as SGDLS and CDR2 as YYNGEE. V was shortened by 3 bases and J by 4 bases, with 14 bases between the two germline ends. Here the CDR3 DNA reads TGTGCCAGCAGCGCCAGCCGGGGCGATAAAAACATTCAGTACTTC. Its protein is CASSASRGDKNIQYF.

This sequence joins TRBV4-3 and TRBJ2-7, with a weak D call TRBD2 (6 bases). Germline V gene data show CDR1 as LGHNA and CDR2 as YSLEER. V lost 0 bases and J 7 bases, leaving 19 bases between the germline ends. This CDR3 contains 16 residues. The CDR3 region is CASSQDRTGGYNEQYF. The CDR3 DNA reads TGCGCCAGCAGCCAAGATCGAACTGGGGGGTACAATGAGCAGTACTTC.

The table lists this clonotype with a count of one. The CDR3 spells CASERTSGINEQFF. CDR3 sequence (DNA): TGTGCCAGCGAACGGACTAGCGGCATCAATGAGCAGTTCTTC. V usage is TRBV2 and J usage is TRBJ2-1; TRBD2 matches 10 bases. This CDR3 region has 14 residues. Losses at the gene ends were 8 bases for V and 6 bases for J; bases not matched to a gene: 7. Germline V gene data show CDR1 as SNHLY and CDR2 as FYNNEI.

This chain joins TRBV6-2 or TRBV6-3 and TRBJ1-5; D remains unclear. Germline V CDR1 and CDR2: MNHEY, SVGEGT. V lost 4 bases and J lost 3, with 7 bases in between. The CDR3 is made up of 13 amino acids. CDR3 loop: CASSWTLNQPQHF. The DNA of the CDR3 is TGTGCCAGCAGTTGGACCCTCAATCAGCCCCAGCATTTT.

The chain has TRBV20-1 and TRBJ2-1; TRBD1 aligns across 7 bases. The CDR3 has 17 residues. V lost 6 bases to trimming and J lost 3 bases; unmatched junction nucleotides: 17. The germline V gene has CDR1 DFQATT and CDR2 SNEGSKA (reference sequence). CDR3 DNA sequence: TGCAGTGCCGAGAAGACATACCTCGGGACAGTCTACAATGAGCAGTTCTTC. Translated, it gives CSAEKTYLGTVYNEQFF.

This chain links TRBV27 with TRBJ2-7, with 9 positions matching TRBD2. Looked up from germline, CDR1 is MNHEY and CDR2 is SMNVEV (reference sequence). The V and J ends lost 7 bases and 7 bases, in that order; junction bases with no gene match: 14. The CDR3 is 15 residues long. For the CDR3, the DNA is TGTGCCAGCAAGGTATCTAGCGGGGTTAACAATGAGCAGTACTTC. This translates into CASKVSSGVNNEQYF.

The sample holds a few counts of this clonotype. The V and J genes are TRBV15 and TRBJ1-5; TRBD1 might be the D (6 bases). V was trimmed by 3 bases and J by 3 bases, leaving 12 bases between them. Per the germline V gene, CDR1 is LNHNV and CDR2 is YYDKDF (reference sequence). The CDR3 is made up of 15 amino acids. Here the CDR3 DNA reads TGTGCCACCAGCAGGGTACAGGGTCCCAATCAGCCCCAGCATTTT. Protein product: CATSRVQGPNQPQHF.

The CDR3 region has the DNA TGTGCCAGCAACCCCAGCGGGGCCGGCACAGATACGCAGTATTTT. Translated: CASNPSGAGTDTQYF. J is TRBJ2-3 and V is TRBV2, with 7 nucleotides matching TRBD2. The CDR3 spans 15 residues. Germline lookup yields CDR1 SNHLY and CDR2 FYNNEI. J gave up 1 base and V 7 bases, and 8 bases lay outside the gene matches.